The sequence of this T cell receptor delta chain was determined in a study of gamma-delta chains in newborns, infants, children. At the level of the study: Microbial exposure reportedly drives polyclonal innate γδ T cell expansion after birth.

Germline-derived CDR1 and CDR2 are TSWWSYY and QGS. This CDR3 contains 14 residues. A few counts support this clone. With a much larger clone just one base away, this may be a read error. TCRdb reanalysed the reads with CATT. Of about 1,400 delta-chain clones in the sample, approximately 1.2% are singletons; the top ten hold 24%. Sequenced: blood. This receptor was taken from a child in good health. The chain links TRDV1 to TRDJ1, with 12 positions matching TRDD3. This CDR3 reads CAPGEVSWGIRVIF. CDR3 coding DNA: TGTGCTCCTGGGGAAGTATCCTGGGGGATACGCGTCATCTTT.